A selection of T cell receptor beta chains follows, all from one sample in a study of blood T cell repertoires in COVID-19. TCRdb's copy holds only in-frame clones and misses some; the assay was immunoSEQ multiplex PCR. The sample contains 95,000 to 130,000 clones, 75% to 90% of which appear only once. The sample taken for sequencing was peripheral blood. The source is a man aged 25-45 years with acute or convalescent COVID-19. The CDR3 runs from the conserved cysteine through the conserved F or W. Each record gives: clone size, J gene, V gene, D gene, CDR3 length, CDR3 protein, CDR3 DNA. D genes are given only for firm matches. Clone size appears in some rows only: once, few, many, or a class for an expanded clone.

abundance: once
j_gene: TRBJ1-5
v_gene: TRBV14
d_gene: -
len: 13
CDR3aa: CASSQDYHQPQHF
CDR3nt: TGTGCCAGCAGCCAAGATTATCATCAGCCCCAGCATTTT

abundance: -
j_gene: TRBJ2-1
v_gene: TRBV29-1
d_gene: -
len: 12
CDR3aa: CSVGHIGNEQFF
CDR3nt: TGCAGCGTTGGGCATATTGGCAATGAGCAGTTCTTC

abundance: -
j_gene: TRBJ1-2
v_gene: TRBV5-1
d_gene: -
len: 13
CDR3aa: CASSVTGKDGYTF
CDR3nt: TGCGCCAGCAGCGTTACAGGCAAGGATGGCTACACCTTC

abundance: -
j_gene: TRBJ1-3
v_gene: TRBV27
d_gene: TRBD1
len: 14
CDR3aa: CASSLTGNGNTIYF
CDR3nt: TGTGCCAGCAGTTTGACAGGGAATGGAAACACCATATATTTT

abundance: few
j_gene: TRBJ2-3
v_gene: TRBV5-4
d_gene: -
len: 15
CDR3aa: CASSLVYGSADTQYF
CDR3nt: TGTGCCAGCAGCTTGGTTTACGGGAGTGCAGATACGCAGTATTTT

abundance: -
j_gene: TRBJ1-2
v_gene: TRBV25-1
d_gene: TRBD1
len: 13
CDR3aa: CASRQGRGYGYTF
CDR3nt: TGTGCCAGCCGACAGGGACGCGGCTATGGCTACACCTTC

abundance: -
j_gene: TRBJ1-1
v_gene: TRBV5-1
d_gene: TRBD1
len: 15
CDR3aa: CASSLAGQGNTEAFF
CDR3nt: TGCGCCAGCAGCTTGGCAGGACAGGGGAACACTGAAGCTTTCTTT

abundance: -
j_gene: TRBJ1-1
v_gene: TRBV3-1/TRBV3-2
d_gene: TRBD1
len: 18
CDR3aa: CASSSEVGTGRMNTEAFF
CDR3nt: TGTGCCAGCAGCTCCGAGGTAGGGACAGGGCGGATGAACACTGAAGCTTTCTTT

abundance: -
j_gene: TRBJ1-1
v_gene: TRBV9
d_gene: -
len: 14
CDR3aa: CASSAGDGYTEAFF
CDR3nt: TGTGCCAGCAGCGCCGGAGACGGCTACACTGAAGCTTTCTTT

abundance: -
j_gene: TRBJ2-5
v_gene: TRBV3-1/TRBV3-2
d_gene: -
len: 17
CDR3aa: CASSQDLASPPTETQYF
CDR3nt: TGTGCCAGCAGCCAAGATCTGGCTAGCCCCCCCACAGAGACCCAGTACTTC

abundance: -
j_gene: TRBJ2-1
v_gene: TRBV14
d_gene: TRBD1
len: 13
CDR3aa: CASSQYAGGEQFF
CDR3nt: TGTGCCAGCAGCCAATACGCAGGGGGTGAGCAGTTCTTC

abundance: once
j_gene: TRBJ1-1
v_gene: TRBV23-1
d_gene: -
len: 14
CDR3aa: CASSEARINTEAFF
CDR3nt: TGCGCCAGCAGCGAAGCCCGAATCAACACTGAAGCTTTCTTT

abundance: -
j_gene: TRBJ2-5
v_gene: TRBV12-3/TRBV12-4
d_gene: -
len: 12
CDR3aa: CASSPPSETQYF
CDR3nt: TGTGCCAGCAGCCCTCCTTCAGAGACCCAGTACTTC

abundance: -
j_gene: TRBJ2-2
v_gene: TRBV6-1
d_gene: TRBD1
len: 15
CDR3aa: CASSEEQGAAGELFF
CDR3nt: TGTGCCAGCAGTGAGGAGCAGGGGGCAGCCGGGGAGCTGTTTTTT

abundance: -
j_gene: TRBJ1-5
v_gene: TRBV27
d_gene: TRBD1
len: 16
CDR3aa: CASSLTGQGDIEPQHF
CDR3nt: TGTGCCAGCAGTTTAACCGGACAGGGGGACATCGAGCCCCAGCATTTT

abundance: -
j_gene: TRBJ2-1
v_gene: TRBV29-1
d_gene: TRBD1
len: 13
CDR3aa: CSGGTGLNNEQFF
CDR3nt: TGCAGCGGCGGGACAGGGCTTAATAATGAGCAGTTCTTC

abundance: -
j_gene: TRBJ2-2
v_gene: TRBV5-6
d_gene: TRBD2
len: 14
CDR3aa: CASSRLAGTGELFF
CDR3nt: TGTGCCAGCAGCCGACTAGCGGGTACCGGGGAGCTGTTTTTT

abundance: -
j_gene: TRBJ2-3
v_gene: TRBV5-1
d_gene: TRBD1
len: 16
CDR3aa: CASSLGQGTSTDTQYF
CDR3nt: TGCGCCAGCAGCTTAGGACAGGGGACAAGCACAGATACGCAGTATTTT

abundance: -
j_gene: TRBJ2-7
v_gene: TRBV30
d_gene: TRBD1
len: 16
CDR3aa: CAWLPRRTGVTYEQYF
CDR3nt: TGTGCCTGGTTACCTCGGCGTACAGGGGTTACCTACGAGCAGTACTTC

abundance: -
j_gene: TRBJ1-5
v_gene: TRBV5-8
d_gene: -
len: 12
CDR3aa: CASSPRDQPQHF
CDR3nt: TGTGCCAGCAGCCCCAGGGATCAGCCCCAGCATTTT

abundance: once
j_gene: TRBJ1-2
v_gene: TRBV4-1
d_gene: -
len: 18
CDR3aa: CASSQDLGPRSANYGYTF
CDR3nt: TGCGCCAGCAGCCAAGACTTGGGGCCACGGTCAGCTAACTATGGCTACACCTTC

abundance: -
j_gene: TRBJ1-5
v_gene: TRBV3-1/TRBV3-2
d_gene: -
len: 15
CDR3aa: CASSQDSGGGQPQHF
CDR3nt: TGTGCCAGCAGCCAAGATTCGGGAGGAGGTCAGCCCCAGCATTTT

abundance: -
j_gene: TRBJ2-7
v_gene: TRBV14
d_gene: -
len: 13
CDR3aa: CASSQDLGGEQYF
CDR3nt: TGTGCCAGCAGCCAAGATCTCGGTGGCGAGCAGTACTTC

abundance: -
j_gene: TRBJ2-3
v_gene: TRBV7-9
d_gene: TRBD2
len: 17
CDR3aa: CASSLDAGGPGTDTQYF
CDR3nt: TGTGCCAGCAGCTTAGACGCGGGAGGGCCTGGCACAGATACGCAGTATTTT

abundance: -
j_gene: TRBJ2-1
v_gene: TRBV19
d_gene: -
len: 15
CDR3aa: CASSIILSSYNEQFF
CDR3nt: TGTGCCAGTAGTATTATACTGAGCTCCTACAATGAGCAGTTCTTC

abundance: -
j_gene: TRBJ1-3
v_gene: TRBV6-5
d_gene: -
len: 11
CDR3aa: CASSHGNTIYF
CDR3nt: TGTGCCAGCAGCCATGGAAACACCATATATTTT

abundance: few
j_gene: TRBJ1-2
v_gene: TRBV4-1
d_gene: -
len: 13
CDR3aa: CASSHIESYGYTF
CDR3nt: TGCGCCAGCAGCCATATAGAGTCTTATGGCTACACCTTC

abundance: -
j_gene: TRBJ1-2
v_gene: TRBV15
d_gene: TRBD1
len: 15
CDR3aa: CATSRRTGGNYGYTF
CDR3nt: TGTGCCACCAGCAGACGGACAGGGGGCAACTATGGCTACACCTTC

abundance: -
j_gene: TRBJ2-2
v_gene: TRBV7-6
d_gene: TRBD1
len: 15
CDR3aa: CASSPRDSNIGELFF
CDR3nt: TGTGCCAGCAGCCCCCGGGACAGTAACATCGGGGAGCTGTTTTTT